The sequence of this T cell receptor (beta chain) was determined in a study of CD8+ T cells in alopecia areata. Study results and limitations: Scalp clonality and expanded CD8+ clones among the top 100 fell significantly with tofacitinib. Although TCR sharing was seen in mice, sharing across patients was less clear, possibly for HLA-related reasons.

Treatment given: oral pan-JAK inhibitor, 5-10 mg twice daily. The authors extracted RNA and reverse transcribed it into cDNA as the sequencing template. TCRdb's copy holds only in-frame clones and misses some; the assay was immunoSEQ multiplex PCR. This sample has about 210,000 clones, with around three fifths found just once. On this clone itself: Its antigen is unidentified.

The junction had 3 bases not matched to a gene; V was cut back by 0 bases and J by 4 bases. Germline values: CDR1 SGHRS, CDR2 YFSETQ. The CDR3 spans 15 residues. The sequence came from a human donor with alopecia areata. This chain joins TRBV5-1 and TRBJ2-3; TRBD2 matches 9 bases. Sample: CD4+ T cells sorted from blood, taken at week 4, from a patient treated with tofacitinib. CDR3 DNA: TGCGCCAGCAGCTTGGTGCGGGGGGGCGCAGATACGCAGTATTTT. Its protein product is CASSLVRGGADTQYF.